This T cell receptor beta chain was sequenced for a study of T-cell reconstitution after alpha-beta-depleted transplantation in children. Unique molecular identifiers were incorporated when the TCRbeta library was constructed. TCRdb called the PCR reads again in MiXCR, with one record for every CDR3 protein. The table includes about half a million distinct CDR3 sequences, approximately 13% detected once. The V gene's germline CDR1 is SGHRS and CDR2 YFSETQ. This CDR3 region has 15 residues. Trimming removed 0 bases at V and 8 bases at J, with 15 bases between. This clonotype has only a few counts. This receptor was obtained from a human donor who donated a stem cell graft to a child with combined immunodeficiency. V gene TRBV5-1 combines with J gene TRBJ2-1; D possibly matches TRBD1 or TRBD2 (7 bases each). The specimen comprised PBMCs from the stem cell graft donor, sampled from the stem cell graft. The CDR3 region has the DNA TGCGCCAGCAGCTTGGTGGCTCCAGGGGGGGATGAGCAGTTCTTC. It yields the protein CASSLVAPGGDEQFF.